The 9 T cell receptor beta chains given below trace back to one sample, sequenced in a study of shared clonotypes between healthy human individuals. Here immunoSEQ multiplex PCR was the method, and the copy in TCRdb shows in-frame clones only, minus some. This table holds approximately 2.1 million clones, approximately 93% found once. The source material was naive CD4+ T cells from PBMCs. Regarding subset: CD45RA+ positively selected. Receptors originate from a man aged 18 to 29 in good health. Some clones in this sample may be carry-over from other donors' samples.

This chain uses TRBV7-9 with TRBJ1-1, with D maybe TRBD1 (5 bases). In germline, CDR1 is SEHNR, CDR2 FQNEAQ (reference sequence). The CDR3 length is 14 residues. Trimming removed 7 bases at V and 10 bases at J, with 22 bases between. The CDR3 loop reads CASISRGEPGGAFF. CDR3 bases: TGTGCCAGCATATCGCGGGGGGAGCCAGGCGGAGCTTTCTTT.

The chain carries TRBV5-1 and TRBJ2-5; TRBD2 might be the D (5 bases). Germline V gives CDR1 SGHRS, CDR2 YFSETQ. Trimming removed 5 bases from V and 0 bases from J, with 5 bases in between. There are 12 residues in the CDR3. DNA of the CDR3: TGCGCCAGCAGGACTAACCAAGAGACCCAGTACTTC. Translation: CASRTNQETQYF.

The genes are TRBV15 and TRBJ1-2, with D possibly being TRBD1 (5 bases). Germline CDR1 reads LNHNV; CDR2 reads YYDKDF (reference sequence). V was pared by 4 bases and J by 3 bases, with 12 bases between. The CDR3 extends over 14 amino acids. DNA for the CDR3: TGTGCCACCAGCACCTACGGGACGGACTATGGCTACACCTTC. This translates into CATSTYGTDYGYTF.

In nucleotides, the CDR3 is TGTGCCAGCAAGGGGGCGAACACCGGGGAGCTGTTTTTT. This encodes CASKGANTGELFF. V is TRBV28 and J is TRBJ2-2, with D tentatively TRBD1 (6 bases). The germline V gene encodes CDR1 MDHEN and CDR2 SYDVKM. CDR3 length equals 13 residues. With 7 bases removed from V and 0 bases from J, the gap between germline ends came to 6 bases.

V and J are TRBV9 and TRBJ1-2; possibly TRBD1 for D (5 bases). CDR3 length equals 13 residues. CDR1 and CDR2 (germline): SGDLS, YYNGEE. The germline V and J ends were trimmed by 4 bases and 6 bases, with 13 bases remaining between them. CDR3 DNA sequence: TGTGCCAGCAGCCTCAGGGCGGGAAATGGCTACACCTTC. Translation: CASSLRAGNGYTF.

The chain couples TRBV28 to TRBJ1-2; possibly TRBD1 for D (6 bases). Trimming stripped 7 bases from V and 0 bases from J, with 15 bases between. The CDR3 runs to 15 residues. Germline assignment: CDR1 MDHEN and CDR2 SYDVKM. This CDR3 reads CASTTPAGANYGYTF. CDR3 nucleotide sequence: TGTGCCAGCACCACACCAGCAGGGGCTAACTATGGCTACACCTTC.

V gene TRBV6-5 combines with J gene TRBJ1-1, with a possible D match to TRBD1 (6 bases). The germline CDR1 and CDR2 sequences are MNHEY and SVGAGI. V lost 4 bases and J lost 11, with 23 bases in between. This CDR3 has 15 residues. The CDR3 spells CASSFTGRGSYSAFF. CDR3 nucleotides: TGTGCCAGCAGTTTTACAGGGCGGGGTTCGTACTCGGCTTTCTTT.

The rearrangement uses TRBV25-1 and TRBJ2-4, with 9 nucleotides matching TRBD1. V dropped 3 bases and J dropped 0; count of bases not matched to a gene: 9. CDR1 and CDR2 (germline): MGHDK, SYGVNS. The CDR3 spans 18 residues. The CDR3 sequence: CASSDPGQGPLAKNIQYF. The CDR3 DNA sequence: TGTGCCAGCAGTGATCCGGGACAGGGTCCGCTAGCCAAAAACATTCAGTACTTC.

This clone was observed once. J is TRBJ2-6 and V is TRBV6-1; D unclear. From germline, CDR1 is MNHNS and CDR2 SASEGT. The CDR3 loop spans 16 amino acids. V was cut by 4 bases and J by 0 bases, with 10 bases left in between. For the CDR3, the DNA is TGTGCCAGCAGTGCCCAGCGCCCCTCTGGGGCCAACGTCCTGACTTTC. It translates to CASSAQRPSGANVLTF.